The clone carrying this T cell receptor (beta chain) occurred many times. TCRdb used MiXCR to reprocess the RT-PCR reads, holding one entry per CDR3 protein. The table includes hundreds of thousands of distinct CDR3 sequences, approximately 12% detected once. The CDR3 runs to 16 residues. Germline V gives CDR1 LGHNA, CDR2 YNFKEQ. V dropped 1 base and J dropped 1; count of bases not matched to a gene: 4. The source of the sample is a study of response to subunit inactivated influenza vaccine. The receptor's source is a man in his fifties who received an inactivated influenza vaccine. Sample: PBMCs from blood, taken on the day of vaccination. The chain joins TRBV4-2 to TRBJ2-3; 8 nucleotides align to TRBD1. CDR3 sequence: CASSQAQDRGTDTQYF. The CDR3 DNA reads TGTGCCAGCAGCCAAGCCCAGGACAGGGGCACAGATACGCAGTATTTT.